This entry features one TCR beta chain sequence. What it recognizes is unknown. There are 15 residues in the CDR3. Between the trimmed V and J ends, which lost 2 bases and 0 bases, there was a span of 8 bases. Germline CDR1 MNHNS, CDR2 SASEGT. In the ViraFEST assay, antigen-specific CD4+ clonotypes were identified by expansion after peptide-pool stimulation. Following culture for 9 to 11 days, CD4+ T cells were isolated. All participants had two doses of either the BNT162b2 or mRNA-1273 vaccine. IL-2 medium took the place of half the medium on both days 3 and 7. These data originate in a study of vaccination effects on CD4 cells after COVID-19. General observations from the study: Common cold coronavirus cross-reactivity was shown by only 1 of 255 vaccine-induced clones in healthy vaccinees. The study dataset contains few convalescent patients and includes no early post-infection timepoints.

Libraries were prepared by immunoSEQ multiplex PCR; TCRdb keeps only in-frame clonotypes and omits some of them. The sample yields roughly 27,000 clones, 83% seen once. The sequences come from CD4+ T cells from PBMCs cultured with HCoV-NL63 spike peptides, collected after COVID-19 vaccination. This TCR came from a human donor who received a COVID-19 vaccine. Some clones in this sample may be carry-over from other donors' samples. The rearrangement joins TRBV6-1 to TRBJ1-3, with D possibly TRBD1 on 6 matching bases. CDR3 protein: CASSERGGSGNTIYF. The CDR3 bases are TGTGCCAGCAGTGAAAGGGGGGGCTCTGGAAACACCATATATTTT.